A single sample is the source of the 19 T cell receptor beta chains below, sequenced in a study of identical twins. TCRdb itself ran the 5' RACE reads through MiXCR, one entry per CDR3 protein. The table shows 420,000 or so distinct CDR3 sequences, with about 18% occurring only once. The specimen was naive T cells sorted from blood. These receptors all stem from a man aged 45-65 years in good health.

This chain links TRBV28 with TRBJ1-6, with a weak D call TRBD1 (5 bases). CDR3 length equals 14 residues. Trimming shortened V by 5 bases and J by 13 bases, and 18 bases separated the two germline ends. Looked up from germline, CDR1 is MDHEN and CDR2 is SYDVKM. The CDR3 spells CASSPPTEMVPLHF. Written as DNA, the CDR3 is TGTGCCAGCAGTCCACCGACAGAGATGGTTCCCCTCCACTTT.

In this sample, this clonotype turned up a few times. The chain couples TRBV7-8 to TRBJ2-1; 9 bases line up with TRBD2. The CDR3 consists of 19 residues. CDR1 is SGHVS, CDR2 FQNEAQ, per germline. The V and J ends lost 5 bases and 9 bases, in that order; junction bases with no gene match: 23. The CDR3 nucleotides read TGTGCCAGCAGCCGATTCATTCCGACTAGCGGAATTGGGCACAGTGAGCAGTTCTTC. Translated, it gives CASSRFIPTSGIGHSEQFF.

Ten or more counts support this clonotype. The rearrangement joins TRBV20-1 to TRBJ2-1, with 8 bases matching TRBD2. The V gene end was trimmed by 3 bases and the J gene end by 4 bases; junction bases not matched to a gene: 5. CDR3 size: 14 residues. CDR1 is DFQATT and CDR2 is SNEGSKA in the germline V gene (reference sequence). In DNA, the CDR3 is TGCAGTGCTAGGGCGGGAGGATCATACAATGAGCAGTTCTTC. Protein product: CSARAGGSYNEQFF.

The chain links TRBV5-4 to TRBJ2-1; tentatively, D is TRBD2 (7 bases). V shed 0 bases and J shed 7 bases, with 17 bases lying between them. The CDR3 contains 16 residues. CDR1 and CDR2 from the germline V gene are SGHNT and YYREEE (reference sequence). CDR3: CASSLVGGEPFNEQFF. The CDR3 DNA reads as TGTGCCAGCAGCTTGGTAGGGGGGGAGCCGTTTAATGAGCAGTTCTTC. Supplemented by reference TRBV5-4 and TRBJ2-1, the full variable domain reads ETGVTQSPTHLIKTRGQQVTLRCSSQSGHNTVSWYQQALGQGPQFIFQYYREEENGRGNFPPRFSGLQFPNYSSELNVNALELDDSALYLCASSLVGGEPFNEQFFGPGTRLTVL.

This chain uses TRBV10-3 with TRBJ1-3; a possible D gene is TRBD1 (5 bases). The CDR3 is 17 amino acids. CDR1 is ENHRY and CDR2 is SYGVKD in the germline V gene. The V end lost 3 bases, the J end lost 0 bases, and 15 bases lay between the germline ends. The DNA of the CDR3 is TGTGCCATCAGTGATCCGAACAGGAACAGCTCTGGAAACACCATATATTTT. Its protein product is CAISDPNRNSSGNTIYF.

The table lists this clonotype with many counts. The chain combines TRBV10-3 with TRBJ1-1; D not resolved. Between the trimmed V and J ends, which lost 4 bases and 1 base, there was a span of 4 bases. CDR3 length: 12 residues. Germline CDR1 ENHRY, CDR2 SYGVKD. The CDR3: CAISGKNTEAFF. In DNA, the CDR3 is TGTGCCATCAGTGGCAAGAACACTGAAGCTTTCTTT.

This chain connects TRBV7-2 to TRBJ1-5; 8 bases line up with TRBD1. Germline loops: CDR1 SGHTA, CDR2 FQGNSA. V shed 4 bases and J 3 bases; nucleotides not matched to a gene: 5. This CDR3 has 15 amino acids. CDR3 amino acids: CASSYRTGINQPQHF. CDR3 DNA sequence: TGTGCCAGCAGCTACCGGACAGGGATCAATCAGCCCCAGCATTTT. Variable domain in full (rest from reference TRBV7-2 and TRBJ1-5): GAGVSQSPSNKVTEKGKDVELRCDPISGHTALYWYRQSLGQGLEFLIYFQGNSAPDKSGLPSDRFSAERTGGSVSTLTIQRTQQEDSAVYLCASSYRTGINQPQHFGDGTRLSIL.

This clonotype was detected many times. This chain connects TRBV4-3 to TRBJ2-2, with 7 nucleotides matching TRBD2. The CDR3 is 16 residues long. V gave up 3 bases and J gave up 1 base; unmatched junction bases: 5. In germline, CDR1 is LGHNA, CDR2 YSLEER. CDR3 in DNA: TGCGCCAGCAGCCAGCGAATAGCGGGGAACACCGGGGAGCTGTTTTTT. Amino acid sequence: CASSQRIAGNTGELFF.

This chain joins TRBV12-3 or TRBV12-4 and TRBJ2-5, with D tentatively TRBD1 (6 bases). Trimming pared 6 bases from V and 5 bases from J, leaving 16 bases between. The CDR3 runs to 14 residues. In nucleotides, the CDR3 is TGTGCCAGCAGAAACGGTCCAAGGGGGGAGACCCAGTACTTC. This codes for CASRNGPRGETQYF.

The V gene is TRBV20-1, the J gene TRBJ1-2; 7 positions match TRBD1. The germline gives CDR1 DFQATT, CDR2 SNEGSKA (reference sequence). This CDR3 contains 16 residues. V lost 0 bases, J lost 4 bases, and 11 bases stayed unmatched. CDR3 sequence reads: CSARDLRNRGVYGYTF. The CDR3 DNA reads TGCAGTGCTAGAGATCTTAGAAACAGGGGCGTCTATGGCTACACCTTC.

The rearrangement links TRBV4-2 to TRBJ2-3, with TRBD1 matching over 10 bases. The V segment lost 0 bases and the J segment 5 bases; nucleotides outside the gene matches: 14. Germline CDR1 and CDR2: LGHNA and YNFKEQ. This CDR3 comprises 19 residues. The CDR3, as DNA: TGTGCCAGCAGCCAAGAGGAAATGTTAGGACAGGGGGTTGGAGATACGCAGTATTTT. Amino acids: CASSQEEMLGQGVGDTQYF.

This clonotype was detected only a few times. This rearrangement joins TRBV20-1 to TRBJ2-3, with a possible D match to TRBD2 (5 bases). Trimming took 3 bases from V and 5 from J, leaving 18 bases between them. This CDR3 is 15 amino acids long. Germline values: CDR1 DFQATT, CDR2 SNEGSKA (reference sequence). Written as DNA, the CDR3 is TGCAGTGCTAGGGATCGGTTGCGGGTGGTAGATACGCAGTATTTT. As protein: CSARDRLRVVDTQYF.

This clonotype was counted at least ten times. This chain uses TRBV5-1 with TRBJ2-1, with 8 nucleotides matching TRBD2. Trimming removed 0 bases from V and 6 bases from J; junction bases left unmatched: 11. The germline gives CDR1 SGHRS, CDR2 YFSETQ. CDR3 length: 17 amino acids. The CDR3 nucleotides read TGCGCCAGCAGCTTGGCCACTGGGACTAGTACTCCCAATGAGCAGTTCTTC. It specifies CASSLATGTSTPNEQFF.

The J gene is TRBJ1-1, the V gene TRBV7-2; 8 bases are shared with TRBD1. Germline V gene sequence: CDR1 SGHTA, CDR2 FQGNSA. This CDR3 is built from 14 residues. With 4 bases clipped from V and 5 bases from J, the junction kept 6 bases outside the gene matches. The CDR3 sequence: CASSWTGRSTEAFF. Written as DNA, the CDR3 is TGTGCCAGCAGCTGGACAGGGAGGTCGACTGAAGCTTTCTTT. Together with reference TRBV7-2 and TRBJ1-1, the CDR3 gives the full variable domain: GAGVSQSPSNKVTEKGKDVELRCDPISGHTALYWYRQSLGQGLEFLIYFQGNSAPDKSGLPSDRFSAERTGGSVSTLTIQRTQQEDSAVYLCASSWTGRSTEAFFGQGTRLTVV.

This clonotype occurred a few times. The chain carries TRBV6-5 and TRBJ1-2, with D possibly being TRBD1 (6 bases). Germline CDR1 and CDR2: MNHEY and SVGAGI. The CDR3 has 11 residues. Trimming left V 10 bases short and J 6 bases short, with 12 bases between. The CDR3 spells CATSQGHGYTF. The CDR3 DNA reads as TGTGCCACCTCACAGGGCCATGGCTACACCTTC.

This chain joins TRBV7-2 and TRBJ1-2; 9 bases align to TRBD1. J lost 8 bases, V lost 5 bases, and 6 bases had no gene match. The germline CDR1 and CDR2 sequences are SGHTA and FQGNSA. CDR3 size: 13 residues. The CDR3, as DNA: TGTGCCAGCAGCCAATCAGGACAGGGGGGCTACACCTTC. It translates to CASSQSGQGGYTF.

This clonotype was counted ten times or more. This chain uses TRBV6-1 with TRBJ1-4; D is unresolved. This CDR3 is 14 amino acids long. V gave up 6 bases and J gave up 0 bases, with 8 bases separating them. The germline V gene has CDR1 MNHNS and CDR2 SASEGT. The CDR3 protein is CASSPQSTNEKLFF. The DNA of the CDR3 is TGTGCCAGCAGCCCTCAGTCAACTAATGAAAAACTGTTTTTT.

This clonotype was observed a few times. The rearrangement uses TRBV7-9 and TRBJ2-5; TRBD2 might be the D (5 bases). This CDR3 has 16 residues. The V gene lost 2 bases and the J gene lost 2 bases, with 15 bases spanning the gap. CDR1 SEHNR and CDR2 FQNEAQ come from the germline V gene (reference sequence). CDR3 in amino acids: CASSLSIGLPQETQYF. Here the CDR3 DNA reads TGTGCCAGCAGCTTAAGTATAGGACTGCCTCAAGAGACCCAGTACTTC.

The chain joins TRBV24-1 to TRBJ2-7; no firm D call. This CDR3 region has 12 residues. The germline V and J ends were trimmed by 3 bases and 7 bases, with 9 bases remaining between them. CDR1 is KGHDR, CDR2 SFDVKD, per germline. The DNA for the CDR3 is TGTGCCACCAGTGATGCCCTTGGGGAGCAGTACTTC. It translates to CATSDALGEQYF.